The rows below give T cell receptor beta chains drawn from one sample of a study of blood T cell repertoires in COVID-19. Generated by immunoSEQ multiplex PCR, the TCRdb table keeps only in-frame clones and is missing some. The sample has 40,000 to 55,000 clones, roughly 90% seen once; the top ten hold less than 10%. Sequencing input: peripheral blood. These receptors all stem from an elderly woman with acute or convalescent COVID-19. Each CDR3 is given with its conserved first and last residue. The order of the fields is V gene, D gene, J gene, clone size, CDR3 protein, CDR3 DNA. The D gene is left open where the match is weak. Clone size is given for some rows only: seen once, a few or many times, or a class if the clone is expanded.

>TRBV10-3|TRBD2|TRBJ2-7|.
CAIRPSGDPYEQYF
TGTGCCATCAGGCCTAGCGGGGACCCCTACGAGCAGTACTTC
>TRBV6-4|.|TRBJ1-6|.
CASSVMGGNSPLHF
TGTGCCAGCAGTGTCATGGGGGGAAATTCACCCCTCCACTTT
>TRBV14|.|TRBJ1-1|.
CASSRALNTEAFF
TGTGCCAGCTCCAGGGCGTTGAACACTGAAGCTTTCTTT
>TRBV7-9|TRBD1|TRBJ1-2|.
CASSLGTGDYGYTF
TGTGCCAGCAGCTTAGGGACAGGGGACTATGGCTACACCTTC
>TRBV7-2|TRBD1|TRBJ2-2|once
CAGGAGTGGTGELFF
TGTGCCGGAGGAGCCGGGACAGGGGGCACCGGGGAGCTGTTTTTT
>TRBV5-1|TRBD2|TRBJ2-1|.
CASSLGTSNEQFF
TGCGCCAGCAGCTTGGGGACTAGCAATGAGCAGTTCTTC
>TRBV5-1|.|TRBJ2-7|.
CASSYDSGEQYF
TGCGCCAGCAGCTACGATTCCGGCGAGCAGTACTTC
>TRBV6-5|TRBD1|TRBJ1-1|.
CATTRTGVNTEAFF
TGTGCCACAACCCGGACAGGAGTGAACACTGAAGCTTTCTTT
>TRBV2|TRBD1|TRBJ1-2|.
CASSESGQGLGYTF
TGTGCCAGCAGTGAGTCAGGACAGGGACTTGGCTACACCTTC
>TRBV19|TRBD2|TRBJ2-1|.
CASTWTSANNEQFF
TGTGCCAGTACCTGGACTAGCGCTAACAATGAGCAGTTCTTC
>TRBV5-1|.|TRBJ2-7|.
CASSWTLRILSDEQYF
TGCGCCAGCAGCTGGACATTGAGGATCTTGAGCGACGAGCAGTACTTC
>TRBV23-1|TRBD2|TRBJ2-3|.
CASSQSNDPVAGETDTQYF
TGCGCCAGCAGTCAATCAAATGACCCCGTAGCGGGAGAGACAGATACGCAGTATTTT
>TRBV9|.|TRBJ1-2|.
CASSPHRADGYTF
TGTGCCAGCAGCCCGCACAGGGCGGATGGCTACACCTTC
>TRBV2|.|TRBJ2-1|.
CASSGDSNEQFF
TGTGCCAGCAGTGGAGACAGCAATGAGCAGTTCTTC
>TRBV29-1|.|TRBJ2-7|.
CSVATESSYEQYF
TGCAGCGTTGCGACAGAAAGCTCCTACGAGCAGTACTTC
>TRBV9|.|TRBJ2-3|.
CASSPAGTSTDTQYF
TGTGCCAGCAGCCCCGCCGGGACTAGCACAGATACGCAGTATTTT
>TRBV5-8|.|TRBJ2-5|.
CAGNAGWAQYF
TGTGCCGGGAACGCAGGGTGGGCCCAGTACTTC
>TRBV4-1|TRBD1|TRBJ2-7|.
CASSQAPQGASYEQYF
TGCGCCAGCAGCCAAGCCCCACAGGGGGCCTCCTACGAGCAGTACTTC
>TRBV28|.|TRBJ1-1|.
CASSPRVGSEAFF
TGTGCCAGCAGTCCGCGCGTTGGTTCTGAAGCTTTCTTT
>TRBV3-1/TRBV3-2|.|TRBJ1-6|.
CASSRQGCDNSPLHF
TGTGCCAGCAGCAGGCAGGGTTGCGATAATTCACCCCTCCACTTT